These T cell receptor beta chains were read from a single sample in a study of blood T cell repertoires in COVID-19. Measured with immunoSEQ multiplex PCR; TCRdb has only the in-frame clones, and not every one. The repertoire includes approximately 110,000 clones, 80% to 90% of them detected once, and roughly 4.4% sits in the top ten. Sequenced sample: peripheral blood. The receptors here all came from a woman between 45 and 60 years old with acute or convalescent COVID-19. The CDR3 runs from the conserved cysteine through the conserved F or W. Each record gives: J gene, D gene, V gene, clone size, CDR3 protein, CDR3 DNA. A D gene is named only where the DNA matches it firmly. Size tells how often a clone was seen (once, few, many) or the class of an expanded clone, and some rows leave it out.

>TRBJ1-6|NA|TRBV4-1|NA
CASSHGDTNSPLHF
TGCGCCAGCAGCCACGGGGATACCAATTCACCCCTCCACTTT
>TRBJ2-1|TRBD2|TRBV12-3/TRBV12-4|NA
CASRGLAWNEQFF
TGTGCCAGCAGGGGACTAGCTTGGAATGAGCAGTTCTTC
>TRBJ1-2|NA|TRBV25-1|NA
CASSELGEGDGYTF
TGTGCCAGCAGTGAATTGGGTGAGGGTGATGGCTACACCTTC
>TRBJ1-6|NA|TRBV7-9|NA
CASSLRDSNSDLHF
TGTGCCAGCAGCTTAAGAGACAGCAATTCGGACCTCCACTTT
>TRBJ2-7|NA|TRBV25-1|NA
CASRDSGRHNEQYF
TGTGCCAGCAGGGACTCGGGCCGCCACAACGAGCAGTACTTC
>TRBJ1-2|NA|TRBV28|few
CASSLFRRGDNYGYTF
TGTGCCAGCAGTTTATTTCGGCGGGGAGATAACTATGGCTACACCTTC
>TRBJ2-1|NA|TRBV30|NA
CAWSGNYNEQFF
TGTGCCTGGAGTGGTAACTACAATGAGCAGTTCTTC
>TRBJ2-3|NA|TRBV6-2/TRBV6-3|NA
CASSPRVRTDTQYF
TGTGCCAGCAGTCCCCGGGTCCGCACAGATACGCAGTATTTT
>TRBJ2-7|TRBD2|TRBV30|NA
CAWSRGGISYEQYF
TGTGCCTGGAGTCGGGGGGGGATCTCCTACGAGCAGTACTTC
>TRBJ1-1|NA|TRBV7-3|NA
CASSLDRNTEAFF
TGTGCCAGCAGCTTAGACAGGAACACTGAAGCTTTCTTT
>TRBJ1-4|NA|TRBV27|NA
CACSGGDHEKLFF
TGTGCCTGCTCCGGGGGGGATCATGAAAAACTGTTTTTT
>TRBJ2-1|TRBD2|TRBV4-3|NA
CASSQEGLASGEQFF
TGCGCCAGCAGCCAAGAGGGACTAGCGAGCGGGGAGCAGTTCTTC
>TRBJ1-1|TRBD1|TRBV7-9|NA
CASSSARQGLTEAFF
TGTGCCAGCAGCTCAGCTAGACAGGGTTTGACTGAAGCTTTCTTT
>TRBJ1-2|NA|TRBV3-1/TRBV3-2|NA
CASSPGHRNYGYTF
TGTGCCAGCAGCCCAGGGCACCGCAACTATGGCTACACCTTC
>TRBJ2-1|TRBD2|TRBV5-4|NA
CASSFPSGNEQFF
TGTGCCAGCAGCTTTCCTAGCGGTAATGAGCAGTTCTTC
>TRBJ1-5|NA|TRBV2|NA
CASNPGGNQPQHF
TGTGCCAGCAACCCAGGTGGAAATCAGCCCCAGCATTTT
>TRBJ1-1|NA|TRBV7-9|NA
CASSSDRTTEAFF
TGTGCCAGCAGCTCCGACAGGACCACTGAAGCTTTCTTT
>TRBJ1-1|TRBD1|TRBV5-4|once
CASTKTGARMNTEAFF
TGTGCCAGCACCAAGACAGGGGCAAGGATGAACACTGAAGCTTTCTTT
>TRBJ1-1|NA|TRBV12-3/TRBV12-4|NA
CASTLGVNTEAFF
TGTGCCAGCACCTTAGGGGTGAACACTGAAGCTTTCTTT
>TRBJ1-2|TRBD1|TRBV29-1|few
CSVEDSTGTGAGYTF
TGCAGCGTTGAAGATTCCACCGGGACAGGGGCTGGCTACACCTTC
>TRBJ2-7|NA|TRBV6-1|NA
CASSEMGALRYEQYF
TGTGCCAGCAGTGAAATGGGGGCTCTCCGGTACGAGCAGTACTTC
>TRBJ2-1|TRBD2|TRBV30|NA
CAWKASGYYNEQFF
TGTGCCTGGAAGGCTAGCGGGTACTACAATGAGCAGTTCTTC
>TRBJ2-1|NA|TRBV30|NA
CAWSPASRAYNEQFF
TGTGCCTGGAGCCCGGCTAGCAGAGCTTACAATGAGCAGTTCTTC
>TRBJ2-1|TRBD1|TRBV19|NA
CASSIRDRVGGEQFF
TGTGCCAGTAGTATTCGAGACAGGGTAGGGGGTGAGCAGTTCTTC
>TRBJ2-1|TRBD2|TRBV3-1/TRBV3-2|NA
CASSQVGLAGVSGDEQFF
TGTGCCAGCAGCCAAGTTGGACTAGCGGGAGTTTCGGGGGATGAGCAGTTCTTC
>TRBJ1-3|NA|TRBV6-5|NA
CASSYSGSSGNTIYF
TGTGCCAGCAGTTATTCAGGGTCCTCTGGAAACACCATATATTTT
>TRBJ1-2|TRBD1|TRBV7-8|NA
CASSRDRATNYGYTF
TGTGCCAGCAGCCGCGACAGGGCAACTAACTATGGCTACACCTTC